These 20 T cell receptor beta chains share one sample of origin, sequenced in a study of T cell responses to AZD1222 COVID-19 vaccine. Method: immunoSEQ multiplex PCR; TCRdb's copy keeps in-frame clones and lacks some. The table includes around 150,000 clones, just over 90% detected once. This sample comprised peripheral blood, obtained 28 days after the second AZD1222 dose. The source of these receptors is an adult who received the AZD1222 COVID-19 vaccine.

The chain links TRBV5-4 to TRBJ1-4; tentative D call: TRBD1 (5 bases). Germline CDR1 and CDR2: SGHNT and YYREEE (reference sequence). CDR3 size: 15 residues. The ends were cut back, 2 bases at V and 0 bases at J, with 8 bases in the middle. CDR3 in amino acids: CASSFRQSTNEKLFF. In DNA, the CDR3 is TGTGCCAGCAGCTTTCGACAGTCAACTAATGAAAAACTGTTTTTT.

This clone has just one count. This chain uses TRBV7-9 with TRBJ2-3, with unresolved D. CDR1 is SEHNR and CDR2 is FQNEAQ in the germline V gene (reference sequence). Trimming removed 6 bases at V and 7 bases at J, with 8 bases between. The CDR3 spans 11 residues. The CDR3 region has the DNA TGTGCCAGCAGGGCGGAATATACGCAGTATTTT. It yields the protein CASRAEYTQYF.

The chain joins TRBV5-1 to TRBJ2-1; 12 bases match TRBD2. The CDR3 is made up of 15 amino acids. Germline values: CDR1 SGHRS, CDR2 YFSETQ. V was pared by 0 bases and J by 9 bases, with 4 bases of the junction left unmatched. CDR3 coding DNA: TGCGCCAGCAGCTTGGGACTAGCGGGGGAAGGTGAGCAGTTCTTC. This codes for CASSLGLAGEGEQFF.

The chain combines TRBV5-8 with TRBJ1-2; D not resolved. Trimming cost V 4 bases and J 4 bases, with 20 bases left between them. CDR1 SGHTS and CDR2 YDEGEE come from the germline V gene. This CDR3 comprises 16 residues. In DNA form, the CDR3 reads TGTGCCAGCAGCCCCCCCGGTCTGCTACTATTCTATGGCTACACCTTC. Translated: CASSPPGLLLFYGYTF.

J is TRBJ2-1 and V is TRBV27; D tentatively fits TRBD1 or TRBD2 (6 bases each). CDR1 is MNHEY, CDR2 SMNVEV, per germline (reference sequence). The CDR3 is 17 amino acids. The ends were cut back, 3 bases at V and 3 bases at J, with 18 bases in the middle. CDR3 amino acids: CASSFEGGPSFYNEQFF. The CDR3 region has the DNA TGTGCCAGCAGTTTCGAGGGGGGCCCATCGTTCTACAATGAGCAGTTCTTC.

V usage is TRBV5-6 and J usage is TRBJ1-1, with no clear D. The germline V gene has CDR1 SGHDT and CDR2 YYEEEE. This CDR3 has 14 residues. Between the trimmed V and J ends, which lost 2 bases and 3 bases, there was a span of 11 bases. The CDR3 sequence is CASSFIAQDTEAFF. The CDR3 DNA sequence: TGTGCCAGCAGCTTTATTGCGCAGGACACTGAAGCTTTCTTT.

The chain is built from TRBV7-6 and TRBJ1-1; TRBD1 might be the D (5 bases). Germline values: CDR1 SGHVS, CDR2 FNYEAQ. The germline V and J ends were trimmed by 1 base and 4 bases, with 13 bases remaining between them. This CDR3 spans 15 amino acids. The CDR3 DNA is TGTGCCAGCAGCTTAGAGGTCGGAAGGGGCACTGAAGCTTTCTTT. Protein product: CASSLEVGRGTEAFF.

The chain's CDR3 is CASSLGGNSYNSPLHF. CDR3 DNA: TGTGCCAGCAGCTTAGGGGGGAACTCCTATAATTCACCCCTCCACTTT. The chain joins TRBV7-2 to TRBJ1-6; maybe TRBD1 (5 bases). Germline V gives CDR1 SGHTA, CDR2 FQGNSA. V shed 1 base and J shed 0 bases, with 7 bases lying between them. The length of the CDR3 is 16 residues. Full variable domain (remainder filled in from reference TRBV7-2 and TRBJ1-6): GAGVSQSPSNKVTEKGKDVELRCDPISGHTALYWYRQSLGQGLEFLIYFQGNSAPDKSGLPSDRFSAERTGGSVSTLTIQRTQQEDSAVYLCASSLGGNSYNSPLHFGNGTRLTVT.

The J gene is TRBJ2-3, the V gene TRBV5-1; TRBD2 aligns across 9 bases. The CDR3 is 15 residues long. The V segment lost 4 bases and the J segment 3 bases; nucleotides outside the gene matches: 6. In germline, CDR1 is SGHRS, CDR2 YFSETQ. The CDR3 DNA follows: TGCGCCAGCAGCCCGGCTAGCGGGGAAACAGATACGCAGTATTTT. Protein sequence: CASSPASGETDTQYF.

The CDR3 DNA sequence: TGTGCCAGCAGCTTGGCGACAGCCCTCCGGGGTAATTCACCCCTCCACTTT. Amino acid sequence: CASSLATALRGNSPLHF. The chain is built from TRBV5-4 and TRBJ1-6, with D maybe TRBD1 (5 bases). V dropped 0 bases and J dropped 6 bases, with 16 bases sitting between them. Germline V gene data show CDR1 as SGHNT and CDR2 as YYREEE (reference sequence). The CDR3 is 17 residues long.

The chain joins TRBV4-2 to TRBJ2-7, with D possibly matching TRBD2 (5 bases). Germline assignment: CDR1 LGHNA and CDR2 YNFKEQ. This CDR3 has 14 residues. V lost 4 bases and J 3 bases, leaving 13 bases between the germline ends. The CDR3 sequence: CASSPSGRFYEQYF. DNA for the CDR3: TGTGCCAGCAGCCCGAGCGGCCGCTTCTACGAGCAGTACTTC.

This chain links TRBV29-1 with TRBJ1-2; perhaps TRBD1 as D (5 bases). There are 12 residues in the CDR3. Trimming shortened V by 0 bases and J by 8 bases, and 10 bases separated the two germline ends. Germline CDR1 SQVTM, CDR2 ANQGSEA. The CDR3 loop is CSVEDGQDGYTF. The CDR3 DNA reads TGCAGCGTTGAAGACGGACAAGACGGCTACACCTTC.

This clone was seen only a few times. V and J are TRBV15 and TRBJ2-7, with TRBD1 identical over 7 bases. The CDR3 covers 14 residues. Germline V gene sequence: CDR1 LNHNV, CDR2 YYDKDF (reference sequence). After removal of 6 bases from V and 0 bases from J, the junction contained 5 bases not matched to a gene. The CDR3: CATRRTGSSYEQYF. For the CDR3, the DNA is TGTGCCACCAGAAGGACAGGCAGCTCCTACGAGCAGTACTTC.

The rearrangement joins TRBV3-1 (or the pseudogene TRBV3-2) to TRBJ1-4, with 7 bases that match TRBD1. This CDR3 comprises 13 residues. The germline gives CDR1 LGHDT, CDR2 YNNKEL (reference sequence). V shed 4 bases, J shed 7 bases, and the junction held 3 bases outside the gene matches. The CDR3 nucleotides are TGTGCCAGCAGCCCCGAGGGGGCTGAAAAACTGTTTTTT. It is translated as CASSPEGAEKLFF.

The chain is built from TRBV7-9 and TRBJ1-4; D unresolved. V was shortened by 5 bases and J by 11 bases, with 15 bases between the two germline ends. The germline V gene encodes CDR1 SEHNR and CDR2 FQNEAQ (reference sequence). CDR3 length equals 13 residues. The CDR3 loop reads CASSRGVGEKLFF. CDR3 DNA: TGTGCCAGCAGCCGGGGTGTCGGTGAGAAACTGTTTTTT.

The chain carries TRBV6-5 and TRBJ1-4, with D perhaps matching TRBD1 (6 bases). The V gene lost 10 bases and the J gene lost 12 bases, with 12 bases spanning the gap. Germline V gene data show CDR1 as MNHEY and CDR2 as SVGAGI. The CDR3 extends over 10 amino acids. The CDR3 loop is CATGGGELFF. The CDR3 nucleotides read TGTGCCACCGGAGGGGGGGAACTGTTTTTT.

The chain recombines TRBV9 with TRBJ1-6, with 9 bases that match TRBD1. The CDR3 consists of 15 residues. Germline trimming cut 4 bases from V and 8 bases from J; bases unmatched to any gene: 7. Per germline, CDR1 SGDLS and CDR2 YYNGEE. DNA of the CDR3: TGTGCCAGCAGCCCCGACAGGGGGACCGATTCACCCCTCCACTTT. Amino acid sequence: CASSPDRGTDSPLHF.

The chain recombines TRBV11-2 with TRBJ2-1; possible D gene TRBD2, 6 bases. The length of the CDR3 is 15 residues. Germline loops: CDR1 SGHAT, CDR2 FQNNGV. Trimming shortened V by 1 base and J by 9 bases, and 16 bases separated the two germline ends. The chain's CDR3 is CASSLVRGLPIEQFF. The CDR3 DNA reads TGTGCCAGCAGCTTAGTACGGGGACTCCCTATTGAGCAGTTCTTC.

V gene TRBV7-9 combines with J gene TRBJ2-3; 8 nucleotides match TRBD1. The CDR3 runs 15 residues. The V gene end was trimmed by 6 bases and the J gene end by 3 bases; junction bases not matched to a gene: 8. In germline, CDR1 is SEHNR, CDR2 FQNEAQ (reference sequence). The CDR3 region has the DNA TGTGCCAGCAGTCTGACAGGGGATAGGACAGATACGCAGTATTTT. Translating it yields CASSLTGDRTDTQYF. Filled out from reference TRBV7-9 and TRBJ2-3, the complete variable domain reads DTGVSQNPRHKITKRGQNVTFRCDPISEHNRLYWYRQTLGQGPEFLTYFQNEAQLEKSRLLSDRFSAERPKGSFSTLEIQRTEQGDSAMYLCASSLTGDRTDTQYFGPGTRLTVL.

This clone has just one count. V usage is TRBV5-5 and J usage is TRBJ2-1; D is perhaps TRBD2 (5 bases). V lost 4 bases to trimming and J lost 0 bases, with 8 bases between them. This CDR3 is 14 amino acids long. CDR1 is SGHKS and CDR2 is YYEKEE in the germline V gene (reference sequence). In nucleotides, the CDR3 is TGTGCCAGCAGCCTAGGGAGCTCCTACAATGAGCAGTTCTTC. Encoded protein: CASSLGSSYNEQFF.